This entry describes one TCR beta chain. Its specificity is unknown. Germline CDR1 reads LNHNV; CDR2 reads YYDKDF (reference sequence). The CDR3 has 18 residues. The ends were cut back, 1 base at V and 4 bases at J, with 20 bases in the middle. This sample is drawn from a study of siplizumab effects on memory and regulatory T cells. General study points: No more than a minor fraction of alloreactive clones could be traced back to unstimulated subsets. In controls, roughly 25% of mappable alloreactive CD4+ clones were Treg-derived on average, versus 68.8% with siplizumab.

Repertoires were generated with immunoSEQ multiplex PCR, while TCRdb's copy carries only in-frame clones and drops some. The data hold approximately 110,000 clones, with approximately 94% observed a single time. The chain is built from TRBV15 and TRBJ2-1, with D unclear. The clonotype comes from a human donor in good health. The specimen sequenced was CD4+ T cells sorted from blood. In DNA, the CDR3 is TGTGCCACCAGCAGAGTGCCAGGTCGATTAGGTGGGTACAATGAGCAGTTCTTC. As protein: CATSRVPGRLGGYNEQFF.